The 29 T cell receptor beta chains in this list originate from one sample, sequenced in a study of OX40 agonist ivuxolimab in advanced cancers. Repertoires were generated with immunoSEQ multiplex PCR, while TCRdb's copy carries only in-frame clones and drops some. The data show around 48,000 clones, with about 85% seen just once and 9% to 10% held by the top ten. Sequencing was performed on CD4+ or CD8+ T cells sorted from blood, taken in a trial of the OX40 agonist ivuxolimab. The receptor set was obtained from an adult with an advanced solid tumor such as melanoma, head and neck, liver or kidney cancer.

The V gene is TRBV4-1, the J gene TRBJ1-3; D is uncertain. Deletions cut 4 bases from V and 0 bases from J, with 10 bases between. Germline values: CDR1 MGHRA, CDR2 YSYEKL. The CDR3 sequence is 15 residues long. In nucleotides, the CDR3 is TGCGCCAGCAGCCCCCACCCCGTCTCTGGAAACACCATATATTTT. Protein sequence: CASSPHPVSGNTIYF.

The CDR3 loop reads CASSLGTSGTGELFF. The CDR3 nucleotides read TGTGCCAGCAGCTTAGGGACTAGCGGGACCGGGGAGCTGTTTTTT. This chain connects TRBV11-3 to TRBJ2-2, with 11 bases that match TRBD2. The ends lost 1 base at V and 5 bases at J; junction bases unmatched: 0. This CDR3 is 15 amino acids long. The germline V gene has CDR1 SGHNT and CDR2 YENEEA. Full variable domain (rest looked up from reference TRBV11-3 and TRBJ2-2): EAGVVQSPRYKIIEKKQPVAFWCNPISGHNTLYWYLQNLGQGPELLIRYENEEAVDDSQLPKDRFSAERLKGVDSTLKIQPAELGDSAVYLCASSLGTSGTGELFFGEGSRLTVL.

The table lists this clone with a count of one. This chain uses TRBV5-4 with TRBJ2-1; D might be TRBD2 (5 bases). Trimming removed 6 bases from V and 8 bases from J, with 15 bases in between. Germline loops: CDR1 SGHNT, CDR2 YYREEE (reference sequence). CDR3 length: 13 amino acids. The CDR3 loop reads CASKNPGRHEQFF. The CDR3 coding sequence is TGTGCCAGCAAGAATCCGGGGAGACATGAGCAGTTCTTC.

The chain employs TRBV6-4 and TRBJ2-4, with TRBD2 matching 7 bases. CDR3 length: 16 amino acids. V gave up 5 bases and J gave up 1 base; unmatched junction bases: 8. CDR1 MRHNA and CDR2 SNTAGT come from the germline V gene. The CDR3 is CASSRDYQPAKNIQYF. In DNA form, the CDR3 reads TGTGCCAGCAGTCGGGACTACCAACCCGCCAAAAACATTCAGTACTTC.

This clone is labeled medium-sized (0.01 to 0.1%). The V call is TRBV30, the J call TRBJ2-2; D is unclear. Trimming took off 6 bases at V and 5 bases at J, with 16 bases between the two ends. CDR1 is GTSNPN, CDR2 SVGIG, per germline (reference sequence). This CDR3 is 14 amino acids long. CDR3 in amino acids: CACSRTPLTGELFF. CDR3 in DNA: TGTGCCTGTTCTAGAACTCCTTTAACCGGGGAGCTGTTTTTT.

This chain joins TRBV29-1 and TRBJ1-1; 8 bases agree with TRBD1. The trim removed 5 bases at V and 10 bases at J, leaving 9 bases unmatched. Germline lookup yields CDR1 SQVTM and CDR2 ANQGSEA. This CDR3 spans 12 amino acids. The CDR3 DNA reads as TGCAGCGTTTCCGGGACAGGTGGTTTAGCTTTCTTT. It specifies CSVSGTGGLAFF.

The chain joins TRBV10-3 to TRBJ1-5; D is unresolved. The germline gives CDR1 ENHRY, CDR2 SYGVKD. The CDR3 is 16 amino acids. V lost 3 bases and J 0 bases, leaving 12 bases between the germline ends. CDR3: CAISEGSPYSNQPQHF. CDR3 DNA sequence: TGTGCCATCAGTGAAGGTAGCCCTTATAGCAATCAGCCCCAGCATTTT.

The CDR3 is CASSLQGFSDTEAFF. For the CDR3, the DNA is TGCGCCAGCAGCTTACAGGGTTTCTCGGACACTGAAGCTTTCTTT. The gene calls are TRBV5-1 and TRBJ1-1; D possibly corresponds to TRBD1 (6 bases). Germline-derived CDR1 and CDR2 are SGHRS and YFSETQ. Trimming cost V 2 bases and J 3 bases, with 14 bases left between them. CDR3 length: 15 residues.

The chain uses TRBV5-4 and TRBJ1-1; TRBD1 aligns across 7 bases. Germline CDR1 reads SGHNT; CDR2 reads YYREEE (reference sequence). The CDR3 is 16 residues long. Trimming removed 4 bases from V and 1 base from J; junction bases left unmatched: 10. The CDR3 spells CASSGLQGRGNTEAFF. CDR3 sequence (DNA): TGTGCCAGCAGCGGTTTACAGGGGCGGGGGAACACTGAAGCTTTCTTT.

This chain uses TRBV11-2 with TRBJ2-1, with 11 bases identical to TRBD2. The CDR3 length is 15 residues. CDR1 and CDR2 from the germline V gene are SGHAT and FQNNGV. The trim removed 3 bases at V and 4 bases at J, leaving 2 bases unmatched. The CDR3 DNA follows: TGTGCCAGCAGCTTCGGGACTAGCGGTTACAATGAGCAGTTCTTC. Translating it yields CASSFGTSGYNEQFF.

Only one count was recorded for this clone. The chain is built from TRBV6-1 and TRBJ2-4; D remains ambiguous. This CDR3 has 11 residues. Trimming took off 7 bases at V and 6 bases at J, with 7 bases between the two ends. Germline lookup yields CDR1 MNHNS and CDR2 SASEGT. The CDR3 is CASNDLNIQYF. CDR3 bases: TGTGCCAGCAACGACTTAAACATTCAGTACTTC.

This clone was counted a few times. The chain uses TRBV10-2 and TRBJ1-1; D not resolved. There are 12 residues in the CDR3. Germline assignment: CDR1 WSHSY and CDR2 SAAADI. V was shortened by 6 bases and J by 0 bases, with 5 bases between the two germline ends. DNA of the CDR3: TGCGCCAGCAGATCGATGAACACTGAAGCTTTCTTT. It codes for CASRSMNTEAFF.

The rearrangement uses TRBV18 and TRBJ2-5, with 7 nucleotides matching TRBD1. V gave up 0 bases and J gave up 4 bases; unmatched junction bases: 8. There are 16 residues in the CDR3. CDR1 is KGHSH and CDR2 is LQKENI in the germline V gene. CDR3 nucleotides: TGTGCCAGCTCACCACCGGATAGGGGGCTCGGAGAGACCCAGTACTTC. Encoded protein: CASSPPDRGLGETQYF. The full variable domain, rest sourced from reference TRBV18 and TRBJ2-5, is NAGVMQNPRHLVRRRGQEARLRCSPMKGHSHVYWYRQLPEEGLKFMVYLQKENIIDESGMPKERFSAEFPKEGPSILRIQQVVRGDSAAYFCASSPPDRGLGETQYFGPGTRLLVL.

The chain has TRBV6-5 and TRBJ2-7; 7 bases map to TRBD1. The CDR3 contains 15 residues. Germline trimming cut 5 bases from V and 7 bases from J; bases unmatched to any gene: 14. From germline, CDR1 is MNHEY and CDR2 SVGAGI. This CDR3 reads CASSLRGDRVEEQYF. CDR3 nucleotide sequence: TGTGCCAGCAGTCTCCGAGGAGACAGGGTCGAAGAGCAGTACTTC.

The chain has TRBV5-6 and TRBJ2-7; TRBD2 is a possible D gene (6 bases). There are 14 residues in the CDR3. Germline values: CDR1 SGHDT, CDR2 YYEEEE. V lost 4 bases to trimming and J lost 0 bases, with 11 bases between them. The CDR3: CASSAGLSSYEQYF. The CDR3 region has the DNA TGTGCCAGCAGCGCGGGATTGAGCTCCTACGAGCAGTACTTC.

The V and J genes are TRBV6-6 and TRBJ1-2; the match to TRBD1 covers 9 bases. CDR1 MNHNY and CDR2 SVGAGI come from the germline V gene (reference sequence). The CDR3 spans 15 residues. J gave up 1 base and V 6 bases, and 6 bases lay outside the gene matches. The DNA of the CDR3 is TGTGCCAGCAGCGGACAGGGGCGGGGTAACTATGGCTACACCTTC. This translates into CASSGQGRGNYGYTF.

This clone appeared a single time. The chain is built from TRBV7-2 and TRBJ2-2, with D possibly called TRBD1 or TRBD2 (5 bases each). Germline V gene lookup returns CDR1 SGHTA and CDR2 FQGNSA. V lost 2 bases, J lost 2 bases, and 15 bases lay in between. The CDR3 runs to 17 residues. Written as DNA, the CDR3 is TGTGCCAGCAGCTTACTTAGGGGACCAACTAACACCGGGGAGCTGTTTTTT. It translates to CASSLLRGPTNTGELFF.

The rearrangement links TRBV7-3 to TRBJ2-5, with TRBD2 identical over 7 bases. CDR3 size: 15 residues. V lost 0 bases and J lost 4; bases outside the gene matches: 5. CDR1 is SGHTA, CDR2 FQGTGA, per germline. The CDR3 loop is CASSLTGLGGETQYF. The CDR3 bases are TGTGCCAGCAGCTTAACCGGACTAGGAGGAGAGACCCAGTACTTC. The whole variable domain, remainder taken from reference TRBV7-3 and TRBJ2-5, is GAGVSQTPSNKVTEKGKYVELRCDPISGHTALYWYRQSLGQGPEFLIYFQGTGAADDSGLPNDRFFAVRPEGSVSTLKIQRTERGDSAVYLCASSLTGLGGETQYFGPGTRLLVL.

This rearrangement joins TRBV7-8 to TRBJ2-5; D is perhaps TRBD2 (6 bases). CDR3 length: 16 amino acids. The germline V gene has CDR1 SGHVS and CDR2 FQNEAQ. Trimming removed 4 bases at V and 7 bases at J, with 22 bases between. The CDR3 nucleotides read TGTGCCAGCAGCTCCGCTTGGGGTAGCGGCCAGGTGACCCAGTACTTC. It codes for CASSSAWGSGQVTQYF.

The rearrangement joins TRBV29-1 to TRBJ2-2, with 7 bases aligning to TRBD2. V lost 3 bases and J lost 5; bases outside the gene matches: 6. CDR1 is SQVTM and CDR2 is ANQGSEA in the germline V gene. This CDR3 is built from 14 residues. CDR3 residues: CSVDAGVETGELFF. The CDR3 DNA sequence: TGCAGCGTTGATGCGGGAGTAGAAACCGGGGAGCTGTTTTTT.

The table lists this clone with a few counts. One end of the junction fails to match germline, which may point to a read error. The rearrangement uses TRBV19 and TRBJ1-5, with D possibly TRBD1 on 5 matching bases. The CDR3 consists of 13 residues. Germline CDR1 is LNHDA and CDR2 is SQIVND (reference sequence). CDR3 loop: CASSRGLNQAQSF. CDR3 DNA: TGTGCCAGTAGTAGGGGACTCAATCAAGCCCAGAGTTTT.

The chain couples TRBV5-1 to TRBJ2-1; 7 bases are a match to TRBD2. The CDR3 runs to 16 residues. CDR1 SGHRS and CDR2 YFSETQ come from the germline V gene. Germline trimming cut 5 bases from V and 4 bases from J; bases unmatched to any gene: 12. The chain's CDR3 is CASRSKRDWLYNEQFF. CDR3 bases: TGCGCCAGCAGGTCTAAGCGGGATTGGCTGTACAATGAGCAGTTCTTC.

The J gene is TRBJ1-1, the V gene TRBV29-1, with a weak D call TRBD1 (5 bases). The germline V gene encodes CDR1 SQVTM and CDR2 ANQGSEA. Trimming shortened V by 4 bases and J by 3 bases, and 21 bases separated the two germline ends. This CDR3 comprises 16 residues. CDR3 DNA: TGCAGCGTTGTTGGGGCCTTTTTAAGGGGAGACACTGAAGCTTTCTTT. Its protein is CSVVGAFLRGDTEAFF.

The CDR3 region has the DNA TGTGCCAGCAGTTACTCCCCAGCGGGTAATGAGCAGTTCTTC. Protein: CASSYSPAGNEQFF. The V call is TRBV6-5, the J call TRBJ2-1, with a tentative D call TRBD2 (6 bases). Trimming removed 0 bases at V and 7 bases at J, with 10 bases between. CDR3 length: 14 amino acids. Germline CDR1 is MNHEY and CDR2 is SVGAGI.

The chain recombines TRBV18 with TRBJ2-3, with D perhaps given as TRBD1 or TRBD2 (7 bases each). Germline CDR1 KGHSH, CDR2 LQKENI. This CDR3 spans 13 amino acids. V was clipped by 5 bases and J by 8 bases, with 14 bases between them. The DNA of the CDR3 is TGTGCCAGCTCAGTCACAGGGGAGGGTACGCAGTATTTT. It codes for CASSVTGEGTQYF.

The chain employs TRBV28 and TRBJ1-1; D may be TRBD1 (5 bases). This CDR3 is 14 amino acids long. CDR1 MDHEN and CDR2 SYDVKM come from the germline V gene. The V end was cut by 5 bases, the J end by 4 bases, with 14 bases between. The CDR3 bases are TGTGCCAGCAGTCTCACCGGGGCAATCACTGAAGCTTTCTTT. Its protein is CASSLTGAITEAFF.

The chain uses TRBV27 and TRBJ2-7; possibly TRBD1 for D (5 bases). CDR1 is MNHEY and CDR2 is SMNVEV in the germline V gene (reference sequence). Trimming stripped 6 bases from V and 2 bases from J, with 14 bases between. This CDR3 has 14 residues. In nucleotides, the CDR3 is TGTGCCAGCAGCGCTTACAGGTTTCCCTACGAGCAGTACTTC. Protein sequence: CASSAYRFPYEQYF.

The J gene is TRBJ1-2, the V gene TRBV4-1; the match to TRBD1 covers 7 bases. The length of the CDR3 is 14 residues. In germline, CDR1 is MGHRA, CDR2 YSYEKL. Germline trimming cut 0 bases from V and 14 bases from J; bases unmatched to any gene: 12. CDR3 DNA: TGCGCCAGCAGCCAAGAACGGGACAGTGGGGTGGGAACCTTC. Protein: CASSQERDSGVGTF.

This clone showed up just once. The J gene is TRBJ2-7, the V gene TRBV5-1; no definite D call. Germline V CDR1 and CDR2: SGHRS, YFSETQ. The CDR3 totals 14 residues. Trimming cost V 0 bases and J 0 bases, with 7 bases left between them. DNA for the CDR3: TGCGCCAGCAGCTTGGCGGTCGACTCCTACGAGCAGTACTTC. Encoded protein: CASSLAVDSYEQYF.